These 3 T cell receptor beta chains came from one sample sequenced in a study of cytotoxic CD8 clonotypes in ibrutinib-treated CLL. Profiled with immunoSEQ multiplex PCR; TCRdb holds only in-frame clones, not every one. Of about 50,000 clones in the sample, around 52% are singletons; the top ten hold around 30%. The sample was PBMCs, taken after 24 months of ibrutinib treatment. The receptors here all came from a human donor with chronic lymphocytic leukemia.

V gene TRBV19 combines with J gene TRBJ1-6, with D possibly being TRBD1 (6 bases). The CDR3 consists of 15 residues. Trimming left V 0 bases short and J 7 bases short, with 10 bases between. Germline-derived CDR1 and CDR2 are LNHDA and SQIVND (reference sequence). CDR3 loop: CASSIEGQGNSPLHF. The CDR3 DNA sequence: TGTGCCAGTAGTATAGAGGGGCAGGGGAATTCACCCCTCCACTTT.

The chain combines TRBV5-1 with TRBJ2-7; no clear D gene. Germline loops: CDR1 SGHRS, CDR2 YFSETQ. The ends were cut back, 4 bases at V and 3 bases at J, with 11 bases in the middle. The CDR3 has 13 residues. CDR3 bases: TGCGCCAGCAGCATACTCACCAACTACGAGCAGTACTTC. It is translated as CASSILTNYEQYF.

V gene TRBV6-6 combines with J gene TRBJ1-4; D is perhaps TRBD1 (6 bases). The CDR3 totals 16 residues. Trimming took 5 bases from V and 2 from J, leaving 15 bases between them. Germline V gene data show CDR1 as MNHNY and CDR2 as SVGAGI (reference sequence). The CDR3 region is CASSQDRLGTNEKLFF. The CDR3 DNA sequence: TGTGCCAGCAGTCAAGACAGGCTGGGGACTAATGAAAAACTGTTTTTT.